These T cell receptor beta chains were read from a single sample in a study of shared clonotypes between healthy human individuals. The table came from immunoSEQ multiplex PCR; TCRdb's copy has only in-frame clones and leaves some out. The repertoire has roughly 720,000 clones, around 91% of them found once; the top ten carry about a third. The sequenced sample was memory CD8+ T cells from PBMCs. Receptor source: a man aged 18-30 years in good health. Some clones in this sample may be carry-over from other donors' samples. CDR3s leave out the opening cysteine and the closing phenylalanine or tryptophan. Size tells how often a clone was seen (once, few, many) or the class of an expanded clone, and some rows leave it out.

CDR3aa	v_gene	j_gene	abundance
ASSIDRVGYYNEQF	TRBV19	TRBJ2-1	NA
ASSLAGGMNEQY	TRBV7-2	TRBJ2-7	NA
ASSPGGGYEQY	TRBV7-9	TRBJ2-7	NA
ASSWSGNTGELF	TRBV5-1	TRBJ2-2	NA
ASSFFRSYEQY	TRBV5-4	TRBJ2-7	NA
ASIPRQGATGELF	TRBV27	TRBJ2-2	NA
ASTSVVSQETQY	TRBV28	TRBJ2-5	NA
SVEYRQGGAGELF	TRBV29-1	TRBJ2-2	NA
ASSRQGEAGYT	TRBV28	TRBJ1-2	few
AISEFPHGAGGDSSYEQY	TRBV10-3	TRBJ2-7	NA
ASSLTLNWRQGERGTYGYT	TRBV5-1	TRBJ1-2	NA
ASSLTSGGSYEQY	TRBV5-5	TRBJ2-7	NA
ASSTTGELF	TRBV6-5	TRBJ2-2	NA
ASNPGLDSYNEQF	TRBV5-4	TRBJ2-1	NA